The entry below gives a single TCR beta chain sequence along with its context. Its antigen remains unknown. The CDR3 runs to 16 residues. Germline CDR1 is LGHNA and CDR2 is YSLEER. With V trimmed by 6 bases and J by 4 bases, 8 bases remained unmatched. The data were obtained in a study of cytomegalovirus exposure and HLA in healthy donors. Points from the study as a whole: Within the 90 to 150 validation repertoires, first-cohort TCR clusters tended to co-occur, according to a later analysis. Some TCR beta chains (about 170 of them) were listed as cytomegalovirus-associated. Through in vitro validation, a few CMV-associated chains were shown to be specific for CMV antigens.

The table came from immunoSEQ multiplex PCR; TCRdb's copy has only in-frame clones and leaves some out. The sample includes 97,000 or so clones, around 85% of them seen just once. Separate from the approximately 700-subject first cohort was the approximately 130-subject validation cohort, to which the donors belonged. This TCR derives from a woman in her 30s in good health and CMV-seronegative. Material for sequencing was PBMCs. This chain links TRBV4-3 with TRBJ2-7; 14 bases align to TRBD2. CDR3 nucleotide sequence: TGCGCCAGCAGTCCGGGACTAGCGGGAGTTGCATACGAGCAGTACTTC. It yields the protein CASSPGLAGVAYEQYF.